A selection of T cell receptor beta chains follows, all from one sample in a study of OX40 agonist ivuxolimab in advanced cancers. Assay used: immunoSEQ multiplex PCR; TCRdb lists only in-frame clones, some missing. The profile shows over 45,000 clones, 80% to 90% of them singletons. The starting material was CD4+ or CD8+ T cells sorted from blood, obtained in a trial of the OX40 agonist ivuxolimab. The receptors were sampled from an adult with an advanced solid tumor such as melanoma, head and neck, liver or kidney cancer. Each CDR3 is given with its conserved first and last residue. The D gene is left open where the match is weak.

TGTGCCAGTAGTAGGGGGACATTTCCCTACGAGCAGTACTTC,CASSRGTFPYEQYF,TRBJ2-7,.,14,TRBV19
TGTGCCAGCAGCTTTTTTGGGACGAGAGGTGGGGAGACCCAGTACTTC,CASSFFGTRGGETQYF,TRBJ2-5,.,16,TRBV5-4
TGTGCTAGTGGTTGGGGAGAGACCCAGTACTTC,CASGWGETQYF,TRBJ2-5,.,11,TRBV12-5
TGTGCCAGCAGCTCCTGGACAGGCGGAGAAAAACTGTTTTTT,CASSSWTGGEKLFF,TRBJ1-4,TRBD1,14,TRBV11-2
TGCGCCAGCAGCCTGGGACAGGGAGGCACTGAAGCTTTCTTT,CASSLGQGGTEAFF,TRBJ1-1,TRBD1,14,TRBV5-1
TGTGCCAGCAGTGGGGGGCGGGGCAATCAGCCCCAGCATTTT,CASSGGRGNQPQHF,TRBJ1-5,.,14,TRBV2
TGCGCCAGCAGCCCCTCTGGACTAGCGAAGTACAATGAGCAGTTCTTC,CASSPSGLAKYNEQFF,TRBJ2-1,TRBD2,16,TRBV4-1
TGTGCCAGCTCACCACCGAGGGGCACCGGGGAGCTGTTTTTT,CASSPPRGTGELFF,TRBJ2-2,.,14,TRBV18
TGCGCCAGCACCCCGGGACAGACGAACACTGAAGCTTTCTTT,CASTPGQTNTEAFF,TRBJ1-1,TRBD1,14,TRBV5-1
TGTGCCATCAGTGAGCCCGGGACGGCTAGGGACTATGGCTACACCTTC,CAISEPGTARDYGYTF,TRBJ1-2,.,16,TRBV10-3
TGTGCCAGCAGCTCCGACTCTTACGGGGAGCTGTTTTTT,CASSSDSYGELFF,TRBJ2-2,.,13,TRBV7-2
TGCGCCAGCAGCCCGGGGAGGGGCGGTTCGAACACTGAAGCTTTCTTT,CASSPGRGGSNTEAFF,TRBJ1-1,.,16,TRBV5-1
TGTGCCAGCAGCTCGACAGGACTAGCTAACTATGGCTACACCTTC,CASSSTGLANYGYTF,TRBJ1-2,.,15,TRBV7-9
TGTGCCAGCTCTTGGGACAGGGGGCCGAACACTGAAGCTTTCTTT,CASSWDRGPNTEAFF,TRBJ1-1,TRBD1,15,TRBV18
TGTGCCACCAGCAGAAGGGGAGACGACACAGATACGCAGTATTTT,CATSRRGDDTDTQYF,TRBJ2-3,.,15,TRBV15
TGTGCCAGTAGTATAGTTGGACAGGTGAACTACGAGCAGTACTTC,CASSIVGQVNYEQYF,TRBJ2-7,TRBD1,15,TRBV19